The present TCR beta chain was sequenced within a study of T cells in Graves' hyperthyroidism and ophthalmopathy. Study conclusions and caveats: Most thyroid clonotypes expanded above 0.001 were also detected in blood.

The CDR3 regions of TCR beta were amplified from RNA transcripts. TCR CDR3 underwent first-round RT-PCR with the HTBI primer set. TCRdb re-called the multiplex PCR reads through MiXCR, storing one row per CDR3 protein. Seen here are more than 450,000 distinct CDR3 sequences, roughly 15% observed once, and the top ten hold approximately 14%. Losses at the gene ends were 1 base for V and 2 bases for J; bases not matched to a gene: 7. CDR1 is LGHNA and CDR2 is YNFKEQ in the germline V gene. The CDR3 length is 18 residues. Each patient was aged 18 to 65 and had newly diagnosed hyperthyroidism of under 2 months' duration. The diagnostic basis comprised clinical symptoms, serum thyroxine and TRAb, thyroid ultrasound and orbital computed tomography. PBMCs were derived from around 10 ml fresh peripheral blood. For this clonotype: Its antigen is not identified.

Material for sequencing was blood. This sequence was found in a woman between 40 and 50 years old with Graves' hyperthyroidism. The rearrangement uses TRBV4-2 and TRBJ2-2; 10 nucleotides match TRBD2. The CDR3 sequence: CASSQGLAGVFNTGELFF. The CDR3 region has the DNA TGTGCCAGCAGCCAAGGGCTAGCGGGAGTTTTCAACACCGGGGAGCTGTTTTTT.